The sequence of this T cell receptor (beta chain) was determined in a study of neurological immune-mediated disorders. The ends were cut back, 5 bases at V and 5 bases at J, with 18 bases in the middle. CDR3 size: 14 residues. CDR1 is DFQATT and CDR2 is SNEGSKA in the germline V gene (reference sequence). Time point: longitudinal time-point 2. TCRdb itself ran the 5' RACE reads through MiXCR, one entry per CDR3 protein. The sample shows roughly 49,000 distinct CDR3 sequences, around 13% of them seen only once. This clonotype came up many times. What was sequenced was PBMCs. This clonotype originated in a male donor with HTLV-1-associated myelopathy (HAM/TSP). J is TRBJ1-1 and V is TRBV20-1, with D possibly TRBD1 on 5 matching bases. In DNA form, the CDR3 reads TGCAGTGCTCCCCGTGGGGGATGGGGGACTGAAGCTTTCTTT. Protein sequence: CSAPRGGWGTEAFF.